The 8 T cell receptor beta chains below come from one sample, sequenced in a study of T cells in Graves' hyperthyroidism and ophthalmopathy. Authors of the study amplified TCR beta CDR3 regions from RNA transcripts. Primed by the HTBI set, a first-round RT-PCR was run on the TCR CDR3. MiXCR, applied by TCRdb to the multiplex PCR reads, yields one record per CDR3 protein. The data show fewer than 750,000 distinct CDR3 sequences, more than 14% seen once. The source material was blood. The receptor source for this set is a woman aged 50 to 60 with Graves' ophthalmopathy.

The chain is built from TRBV7-8 and TRBJ1-3; no reliable D call. The germline V gene has CDR1 SGHVS and CDR2 FQNEAQ. V gave up 4 bases and J gave up 0 bases, with 13 bases separating them. The CDR3 length is 16 residues. The CDR3 nucleotides are TGTGCCAGCAGCTCATCCAGATCGGTCTCTGGAAACACCATATATTTT. Translation gives CASSSSRSVSGNTIYF.

This clonotype was seen at least ten times. The chain recombines TRBV5-1 with TRBJ2-2; D not certain. The CDR3 extends over 14 amino acids. Germline CDR1 SGHRS, CDR2 YFSETQ. V lost 0 bases, J lost 7 bases, and 10 bases lay in between. This chain's CDR3 is CASSLGEANGELFF. Here the CDR3 DNA reads TGCGCCAGCAGCTTGGGAGAGGCAAACGGGGAGCTGTTTTTT.

This clonotype was recorded at least ten times. This chain connects TRBV9 to TRBJ2-1; D gene ambiguous. The V gene's germline CDR1 is SGDLS and CDR2 YYNGEE. The V end lost 5 bases, the J end lost 0 bases, and 15 bases lay between the germline ends. The CDR3 has 16 amino acids. In DNA form, the CDR3 reads TGTGCCAGCAGTAAAGGCCATAGTAGCTCCTACAATGAGCAGTTCTTC. Its translation is CASSKGHSSSYNEQFF. The variable domain in full, with the rest retrieved from reference TRBV9 and TRBJ2-1, is DSGVTQTPKHLITATGQRVTLRCSPRSGDLSVYWYQQSLDQGLQFLIQYYNGEERAKGNILERFSAQQFPDLHSELNLSSLELGDSALYFCASSKGHSSSYNEQFFGPGTRLTVL.

Only a few counts were recorded for this clonotype. The CDR3 nucleotides read TGTGCCAGCAGTCCTCTGGTTGGGGGTGAAGCTTTCTTT. Protein sequence: CASSPLVGGEAFF. This chain connects TRBV28 to TRBJ1-1; a possible D gene is TRBD1 (5 bases). Deletions cut 5 bases from V and 7 bases from J, with 14 bases between. Germline lookup yields CDR1 MDHEN and CDR2 SYDVKM. There are 13 residues in the CDR3.

This clonotype was seen many times. The genes are TRBV20-1 and TRBJ2-3, with D unresolved. Trimming cost V 6 bases and J 0 bases, with 13 bases left between them. CDR3 length: 14 amino acids. Germline CDR1 DFQATT, CDR2 SNEGSKA (reference sequence). The CDR3 reads CSAPPAGSTDTQYF. The DNA for the CDR3 is TGCAGTGCCCCACCAGCTGGTAGCACAGATACGCAGTATTTT.

This clonotype was seen many times. V and J are TRBV19 and TRBJ1-1; maybe TRBD1 (5 bases). V was pared by 3 bases and J by 1 base, with 12 bases between. The CDR3 extends over 15 amino acids. Germline V gives CDR1 LNHDA, CDR2 SQIVND (reference sequence). The CDR3 DNA reads as TGTGCCAGTAGTATGGGGCAGATCACGAACACTGAAGCTTTCTTT. It is translated as CASSMGQITNTEAFF.

In its sample, this clonotype was seen many times. The chain couples TRBV28 to TRBJ1-4; D gene uncertain. Trimming took 5 bases from V and 7 from J, leaving 14 bases between them. Germline assignment: CDR1 MDHEN and CDR2 SYDVKM. The CDR3 runs 14 residues. CDR3 coding DNA: TGTGCCAGCAGTCCCCCGGGAAATGGTGAAAAACTGTTTTTT. As protein: CASSPPGNGEKLFF.

To note about this clonotype: This could be a read error, since a much larger clone is one nucleotide away. The CDR3 end shows no conserved phenylalanine or tryptophan, and so a read error is likely. The gene calls are TRBV7-2 and TRBJ2-1; the match to TRBD2 covers 9 bases. The V gene's germline CDR1 is SGHTA and CDR2 FQGNSA. The CDR3 loop spans 15 amino acids. V dropped 5 bases and J dropped 2; count of bases not matched to a gene: 4. The CDR3 protein is CASSPGLAPYNEQFL. The CDR3, as DNA: TGTGCCAGCAGCCCCGGACTAGCGCCCTACAATGAGCAGTTCCTC.